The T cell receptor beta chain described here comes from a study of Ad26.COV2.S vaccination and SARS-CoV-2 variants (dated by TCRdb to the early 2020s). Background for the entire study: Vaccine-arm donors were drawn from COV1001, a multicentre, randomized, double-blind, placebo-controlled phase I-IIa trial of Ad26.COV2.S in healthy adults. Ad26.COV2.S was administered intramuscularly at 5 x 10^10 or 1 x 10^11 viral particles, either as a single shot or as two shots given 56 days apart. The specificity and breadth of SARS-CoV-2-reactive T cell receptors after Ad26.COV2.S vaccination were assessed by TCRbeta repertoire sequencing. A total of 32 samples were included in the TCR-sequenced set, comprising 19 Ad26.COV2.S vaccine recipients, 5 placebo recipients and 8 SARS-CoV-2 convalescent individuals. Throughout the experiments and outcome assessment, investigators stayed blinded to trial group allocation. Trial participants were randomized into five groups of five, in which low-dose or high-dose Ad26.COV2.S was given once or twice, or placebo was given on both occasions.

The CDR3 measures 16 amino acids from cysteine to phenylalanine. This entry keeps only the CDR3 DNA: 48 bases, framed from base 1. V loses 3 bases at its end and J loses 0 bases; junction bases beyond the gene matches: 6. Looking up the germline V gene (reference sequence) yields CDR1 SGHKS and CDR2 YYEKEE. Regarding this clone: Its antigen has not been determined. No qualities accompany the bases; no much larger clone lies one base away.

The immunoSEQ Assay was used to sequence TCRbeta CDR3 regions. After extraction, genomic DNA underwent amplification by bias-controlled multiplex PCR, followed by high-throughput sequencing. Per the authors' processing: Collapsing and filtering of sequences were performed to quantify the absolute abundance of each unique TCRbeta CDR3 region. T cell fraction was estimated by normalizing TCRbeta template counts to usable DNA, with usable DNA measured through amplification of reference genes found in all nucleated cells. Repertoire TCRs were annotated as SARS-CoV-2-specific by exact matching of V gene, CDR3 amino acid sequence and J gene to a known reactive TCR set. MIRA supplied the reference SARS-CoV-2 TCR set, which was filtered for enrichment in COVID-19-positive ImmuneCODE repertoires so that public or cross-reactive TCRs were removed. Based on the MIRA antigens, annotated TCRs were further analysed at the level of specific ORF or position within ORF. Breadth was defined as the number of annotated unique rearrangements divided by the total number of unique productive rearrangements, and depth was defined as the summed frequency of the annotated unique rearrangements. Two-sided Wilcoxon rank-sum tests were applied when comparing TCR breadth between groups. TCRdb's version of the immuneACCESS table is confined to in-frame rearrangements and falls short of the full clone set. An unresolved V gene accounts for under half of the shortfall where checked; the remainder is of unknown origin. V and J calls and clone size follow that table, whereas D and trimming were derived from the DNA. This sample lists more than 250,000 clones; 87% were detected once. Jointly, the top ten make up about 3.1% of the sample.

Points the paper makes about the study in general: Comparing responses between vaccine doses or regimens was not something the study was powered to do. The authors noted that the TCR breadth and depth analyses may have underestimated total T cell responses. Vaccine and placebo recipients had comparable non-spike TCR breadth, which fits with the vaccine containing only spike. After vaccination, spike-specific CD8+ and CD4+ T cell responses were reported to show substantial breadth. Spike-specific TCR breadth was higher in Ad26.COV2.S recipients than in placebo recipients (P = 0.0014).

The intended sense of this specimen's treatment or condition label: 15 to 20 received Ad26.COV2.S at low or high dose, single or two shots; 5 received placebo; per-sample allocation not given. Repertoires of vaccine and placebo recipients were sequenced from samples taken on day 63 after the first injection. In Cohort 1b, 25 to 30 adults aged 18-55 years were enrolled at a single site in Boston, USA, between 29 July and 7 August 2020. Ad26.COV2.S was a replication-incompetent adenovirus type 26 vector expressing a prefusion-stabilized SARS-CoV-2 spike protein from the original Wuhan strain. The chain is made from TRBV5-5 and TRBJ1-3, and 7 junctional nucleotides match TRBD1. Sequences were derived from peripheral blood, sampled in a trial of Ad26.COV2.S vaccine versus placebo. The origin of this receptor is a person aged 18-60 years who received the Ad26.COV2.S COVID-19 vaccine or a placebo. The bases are TGTGCCAGCAGCTGGGGACAGACAAGCTCTGGAAACACCATATATTTT. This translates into CASSWGQTSSGNTIYF.